The clone carrying this TCR beta chain was counted a few times. The target antigen is unknown. The germline V gene encodes CDR1 GTSNPN and CDR2 SVGIG (reference sequence). The junction had 8 bases not matched to a gene; V was cut back by 1 base and J by 7 bases. The CDR3 length is 15 residues. This record comes from a study of beta chain features in type 1 diabetes. Whole-study findings and limits: Patients' naive, central memory and Treg TCRB repertoires seemed closer to one another than those of healthy donors.

Expressed TCRB transcripts were sequenced because the entire RNA isolate underwent reverse transcription. The data were produced by immunoSEQ multiplex PCR, yet TCRdb's version contains in-frame clones alone and is incomplete. The data contain 350,000 to 450,000 clones, over 13% of them seen just once; the ten biggest clones take up roughly 0.017%. Stem cell-like memory, regulatory, central memory and naive CD4+ cells were sorted via CD45RO/CCR7/CD25/CD127/CD95/CD27. Each sorted fraction was over 98% pure. This sequence joins TRBV30 and TRBJ2-1, with 9 bases lining up with TRBD2. Sequenced material: naive CD4+ T cells from blood. This TCR was recovered from a young woman in good health. CDR3 sequence reads: CAWSGSGRSLNEQFF. The CDR3 DNA sequence: TGTGCCTGGAGTGGTAGCGGGAGAAGTCTAAATGAGCAGTTCTTC.